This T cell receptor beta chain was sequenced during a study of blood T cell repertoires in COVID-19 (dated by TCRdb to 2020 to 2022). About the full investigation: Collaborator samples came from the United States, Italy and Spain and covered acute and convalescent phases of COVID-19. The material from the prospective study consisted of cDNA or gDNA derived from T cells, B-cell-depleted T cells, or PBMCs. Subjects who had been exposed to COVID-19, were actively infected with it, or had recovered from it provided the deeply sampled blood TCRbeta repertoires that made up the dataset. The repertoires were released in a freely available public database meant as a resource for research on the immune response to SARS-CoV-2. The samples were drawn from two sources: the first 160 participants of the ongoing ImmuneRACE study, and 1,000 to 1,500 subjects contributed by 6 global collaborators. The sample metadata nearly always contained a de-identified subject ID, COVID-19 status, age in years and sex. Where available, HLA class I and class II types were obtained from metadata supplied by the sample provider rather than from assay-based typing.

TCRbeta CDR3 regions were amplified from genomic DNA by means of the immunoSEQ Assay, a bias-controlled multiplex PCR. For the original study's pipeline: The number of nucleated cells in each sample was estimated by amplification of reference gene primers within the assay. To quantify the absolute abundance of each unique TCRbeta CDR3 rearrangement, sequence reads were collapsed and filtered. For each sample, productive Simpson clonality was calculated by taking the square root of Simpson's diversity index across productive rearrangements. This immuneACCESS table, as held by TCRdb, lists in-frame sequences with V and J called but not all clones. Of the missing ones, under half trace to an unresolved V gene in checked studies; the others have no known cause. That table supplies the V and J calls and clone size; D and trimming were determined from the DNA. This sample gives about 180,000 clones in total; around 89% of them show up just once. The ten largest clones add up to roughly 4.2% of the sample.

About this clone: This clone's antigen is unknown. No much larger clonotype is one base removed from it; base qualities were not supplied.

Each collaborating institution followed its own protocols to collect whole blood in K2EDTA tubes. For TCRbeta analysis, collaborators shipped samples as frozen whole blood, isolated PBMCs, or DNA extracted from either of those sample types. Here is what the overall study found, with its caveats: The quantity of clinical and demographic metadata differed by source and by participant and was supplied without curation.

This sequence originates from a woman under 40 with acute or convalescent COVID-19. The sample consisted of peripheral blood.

The CDR3 reads as follows: CASSTRGTSGSPGELFF. Read as DNA, the sequence is TGCGCCAGCAGCACCCGGGGGACTAGCGGGAGTCCCGGGGAGCTGTTTTTT. The rearrangement joined TRBV5-1 to TRBJ2-2, with 14 junctional bases fitting TRBD2. The V end gives up 4 bases and the J end 6 bases, leaving 8 bases in the junction not matched to a gene. Per the germline V gene, SGHRS is the CDR1 and YFSETQ is the CDR2. The CDR3, cysteine through phenylalanine, is 17 amino acids long. Here the CDR3 DNA is all that survives: 51 bases in frame from base 1.